Listed below are T cell receptor beta chains from one sample, sequenced in a study of TIL therapy for anti-PD-1-resistant metastatic lung cancer. Here immunoSEQ multiplex PCR was the method, and the copy in TCRdb shows in-frame clones only, minus some. The table lists about 36,000 clones, about 70% of them singletons. The specimen was blood, collected at baseline. The receptors derive from a person aged 25 to 80 with non-small cell lung cancer. Each CDR3 is given with its conserved first and last residue. Fields, in order: J gene, D gene, clone size, V gene, CDR3 DNA, CDR3 protein. D genes are given only for firm matches. Clone size is not always given. Where it is, it says once, few, many or a class for expanded clones.

j_gene: TRBJ2-3
d_gene: TRBD2
abundance: NA
v_gene: TRBV9
CDR3nt: TGTGCCAGCAGCGTTGGGACTAGGAGTCCAGATACGCAGTATTTT
CDR3aa: CASSVGTRSPDTQYF

j_gene: TRBJ1-4
d_gene: NA
abundance: NA
v_gene: TRBV2
CDR3nt: TGTGCCAGCTCTACAGTCGATGAAAAACTGTTTTTT
CDR3aa: CASSTVDEKLFF

j_gene: TRBJ1-1
d_gene: NA
abundance: NA
v_gene: TRBV19
CDR3nt: TGTGCCAGTAGTTATTTCGGAGGACGCGAAGCTTTCTTT
CDR3aa: CASSYFGGREAFF

j_gene: TRBJ2-3
d_gene: TRBD1
abundance: NA
v_gene: TRBV19
CDR3nt: TGTGCCTCTAGGACAGGGGGTGTAGATACGCAGTATTTT
CDR3aa: CASRTGGVDTQYF

j_gene: TRBJ2-2
d_gene: TRBD2
abundance: NA
v_gene: TRBV11-2
CDR3nt: TGTGCCAGCAGCCCACACCTAGCGGGAGACGCCGGGGAGCTGTTTTTT
CDR3aa: CASSPHLAGDAGELFF

j_gene: TRBJ2-3
d_gene: TRBD2
abundance: NA
v_gene: TRBV4-1
CDR3nt: TGCGCCAGCAGCCAAGTGGTTTCTGGGCGGGGGGCCACAGATACGCAGTATTTT
CDR3aa: CASSQVVSGRGATDTQYF

j_gene: TRBJ2-5
d_gene: TRBD1
abundance: NA
v_gene: TRBV5-6
CDR3nt: TGTGCCAGCACACCGGGACAGGGGGCGGAGACCCAGTACTTC
CDR3aa: CASTPGQGAETQYF

j_gene: TRBJ2-7
d_gene: NA
abundance: NA
v_gene: TRBV6-5
CDR3nt: TGTGCCAGCAGTTACGGGCAGCGCTACGAGCAGTACTTC
CDR3aa: CASSYGQRYEQYF

j_gene: TRBJ2-1
d_gene: TRBD2
abundance: NA
v_gene: TRBV6-1
CDR3nt: TGTGCCAGCAGTCAAGCCCTTAGCGGGAGCTTCGGTGAGCAGTTCTTC
CDR3aa: CASSQALSGSFGEQFF

j_gene: TRBJ2-1
d_gene: NA
abundance: NA
v_gene: TRBV6-5
CDR3nt: TGTGCCAGCAGCCTACTGGCCGGGCGGGATGAGCAGTTCTTC
CDR3aa: CASSLLAGRDEQFF

j_gene: TRBJ2-7
d_gene: NA
abundance: once
v_gene: TRBV30
CDR3nt: TGTGCCTGGAGTGGAGACAGGCCCAATGAGCAGTACTTC
CDR3aa: CAWSGDRPNEQYF

j_gene: TRBJ1-2
d_gene: NA
abundance: NA
v_gene: TRBV20-1
CDR3nt: TGCAGTGCTAGGGTTGGCTACACCTTC
CDR3aa: CSARVGYTF

j_gene: TRBJ2-7
d_gene: TRBD2
abundance: few
v_gene: TRBV27
CDR3nt: TGTGCCAGCAGACCGGGACTAGCGGGTCTTAGCCCCTACGAGCAGTACTTC
CDR3aa: CASRPGLAGLSPYEQYF

j_gene: TRBJ2-7
d_gene: NA
abundance: few
v_gene: TRBV27
CDR3nt: TGTGCCAGCAGTTTGAAACCAGGTTCCTACGAGCAGTACTTC
CDR3aa: CASSLKPGSYEQYF

j_gene: TRBJ1-2
d_gene: NA
abundance: NA
v_gene: TRBV19
CDR3nt: TGTGCCAGTAGTGCGGAGTACTATGGCTACACCTTC
CDR3aa: CASSAEYYGYTF

j_gene: TRBJ2-3
d_gene: TRBD1
abundance: NA
v_gene: TRBV9
CDR3nt: TGTGCCAGCAGCGGACGACAGGGCGGAACAGATACGCAGTATTTT
CDR3aa: CASSGRQGGTDTQYF

j_gene: TRBJ2-5
d_gene: TRBD1
abundance: NA
v_gene: TRBV6-5
CDR3nt: TGTGCCAGCAGTTATCCCGGACAGGTCGCCCAGTACTTC
CDR3aa: CASSYPGQVAQYF

j_gene: TRBJ1-5
d_gene: NA
abundance: few
v_gene: TRBV7-2
CDR3nt: TGTGCCAGCAGCTTAGGTCTTGGCACCAATCAGCCCCAGCATTTT
CDR3aa: CASSLGLGTNQPQHF

j_gene: TRBJ1-5
d_gene: NA
abundance: NA
v_gene: TRBV5-6
CDR3nt: TGTGCCAGCAGCTTTGGGGGGCGCGGCAATCAGCCCCAGCATTTT
CDR3aa: CASSFGGRGNQPQHF

j_gene: TRBJ2-1
d_gene: NA
abundance: NA
v_gene: TRBV5-1
CDR3nt: TGCGCCAGCAGCTTGGGTACAGGGAACAATGAGCAGTTCTTC
CDR3aa: CASSLGTGNNEQFF

j_gene: TRBJ1-1
d_gene: NA
abundance: NA
v_gene: TRBV4-1
CDR3nt: TGCGCCAGCAGCCGACCCGGGACAGAAGCTTTCTTT
CDR3aa: CASSRPGTEAFF

j_gene: TRBJ2-3
d_gene: NA
abundance: few
v_gene: TRBV9
CDR3nt: TGTGCCAGCAGCGCCGGTGATACGCAGTATTTT
CDR3aa: CASSAGDTQYF

j_gene: TRBJ1-1
d_gene: NA
abundance: NA
v_gene: TRBV5-1
CDR3nt: TGCGCCAGCAGCCCCGGCGGCCGCGAGACTGAAGCTTTCTTT
CDR3aa: CASSPGGRETEAFF

j_gene: TRBJ2-4
d_gene: TRBD2
abundance: NA
v_gene: TRBV7-9
CDR3nt: TGTGCCAGCAGCTTAGAGGTCAGGGAGGGCATTCAGTACTTC
CDR3aa: CASSLEVREGIQYF

j_gene: TRBJ1-5
d_gene: NA
abundance: once
v_gene: TRBV6-1
CDR3nt: TGTGCCAGCAGGATCACAGGCTACAGCAATCAGCCCCAGCATTTT
CDR3aa: CASRITGYSNQPQHF

j_gene: TRBJ1-6
d_gene: NA
abundance: few
v_gene: TRBV7-2
CDR3nt: TGTGCCAGCAGCTTAGCGGCCGGGGGCACTTCACCCCTCCACTTT
CDR3aa: CASSLAAGGTSPLHF

j_gene: TRBJ2-1
d_gene: TRBD2
abundance: NA
v_gene: TRBV25-1
CDR3nt: TGTGCCAGCAGTGAAGGGGGACTAGCAGTCGGTGGTGAGCAGTTCTTC
CDR3aa: CASSEGGLAVGGEQFF

j_gene: TRBJ2-5
d_gene: NA
abundance: NA
v_gene: TRBV5-5
CDR3nt: TGTGCCAGCAGCTACCAAGAGACCCAGTACTTC
CDR3aa: CASSYQETQYF

j_gene: TRBJ1-1
d_gene: NA
abundance: medium-sized
v_gene: TRBV20-1
CDR3nt: TGCAGTGCTAGAGATTTGGCTGAAGCTTTCTTT
CDR3aa: CSARDLAEAFF

j_gene: TRBJ1-6
d_gene: NA
abundance: few
v_gene: TRBV28
CDR3nt: TGTGCCGCAGGGAGCTCCTATAATTCACCCCTCCACTTT
CDR3aa: CAAGSSYNSPLHF

j_gene: TRBJ2-5
d_gene: NA
abundance: NA
v_gene: TRBV19
CDR3nt: TGTGCCAGCCACCCTTCGGGGGCCCAAGAGACCCAGTACTTC
CDR3aa: CASHPSGAQETQYF

j_gene: TRBJ1-3
d_gene: TRBD1
abundance: NA
v_gene: TRBV13
CDR3nt: TGTGCCAGCAGCTTATCTGAAATCCGGGACAGAGGCTTAAGCTCTGGAAACACCATATATTTT
CDR3aa: CASSLSEIRDRGLSSGNTIYF

j_gene: TRBJ2-1
d_gene: NA
abundance: NA
v_gene: TRBV7-7
CDR3nt: TGTGCTAGCAGCTTAGGGAGTCAGGGGGGCGATGAGCAGTTCTTC
CDR3aa: CASSLGSQGGDEQFF

j_gene: TRBJ2-7
d_gene: TRBD1
abundance: NA
v_gene: TRBV2
CDR3nt: TGTGCCAGCAGTGGTAACACGGGACAGGGGACTCTCGAGCAGTACTTC
CDR3aa: CASSGNTGQGTLEQYF

j_gene: TRBJ2-5
d_gene: NA
abundance: once
v_gene: TRBV7-2
CDR3nt: TGTGCCAGCAGCTTAGTTGGGGGTCAAGAGACCCAGTACTTC
CDR3aa: CASSLVGGQETQYF

j_gene: TRBJ1-5
d_gene: NA
abundance: few
v_gene: TRBV19
CDR3nt: TGTGCCAGTAGTATCGGGACACCCCGAGGCAATCAGCCCCAGCATTTT
CDR3aa: CASSIGTPRGNQPQHF

j_gene: TRBJ2-5
d_gene: NA
abundance: NA
v_gene: TRBV7-3
CDR3nt: TGTGCCAGCAGCTTAGGAGGTTGGGAGACCCAGTACTTC
CDR3aa: CASSLGGWETQYF

j_gene: TRBJ2-1
d_gene: TRBD2
abundance: NA
v_gene: TRBV6-6
CDR3nt: TGTGCCAGCAGTCCCCTAGCGGGAGGAACCTACAATGAGCAGTTCTTC
CDR3aa: CASSPLAGGTYNEQFF

j_gene: TRBJ2-3
d_gene: NA
abundance: NA
v_gene: TRBV5-4
CDR3nt: TGTGCCAGCAGCTTTAAAAACACAGATACGCAGTATTTT
CDR3aa: CASSFKNTDTQYF

j_gene: TRBJ2-2
d_gene: NA
abundance: NA
v_gene: TRBV19
CDR3nt: TGTGCCAGTAAATTGTTACCCGGGGGGCGGCAGACCGGGGAGCTGTTTTTT
CDR3aa: CASKLLPGGRQTGELFF